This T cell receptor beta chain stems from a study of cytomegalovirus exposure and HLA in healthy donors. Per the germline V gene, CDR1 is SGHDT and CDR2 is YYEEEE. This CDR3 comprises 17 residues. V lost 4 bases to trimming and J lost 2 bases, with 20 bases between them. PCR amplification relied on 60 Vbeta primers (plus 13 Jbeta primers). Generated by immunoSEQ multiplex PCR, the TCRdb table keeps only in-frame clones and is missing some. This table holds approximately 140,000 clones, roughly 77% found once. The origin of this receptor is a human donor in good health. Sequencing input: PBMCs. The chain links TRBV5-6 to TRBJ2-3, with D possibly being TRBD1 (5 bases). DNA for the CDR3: TGTGCCAGCAGCACCGTGGCTGTGGTGGGGCACACAGATACGCAGTATTTT. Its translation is CASSTVAVVGHTDTQYF.